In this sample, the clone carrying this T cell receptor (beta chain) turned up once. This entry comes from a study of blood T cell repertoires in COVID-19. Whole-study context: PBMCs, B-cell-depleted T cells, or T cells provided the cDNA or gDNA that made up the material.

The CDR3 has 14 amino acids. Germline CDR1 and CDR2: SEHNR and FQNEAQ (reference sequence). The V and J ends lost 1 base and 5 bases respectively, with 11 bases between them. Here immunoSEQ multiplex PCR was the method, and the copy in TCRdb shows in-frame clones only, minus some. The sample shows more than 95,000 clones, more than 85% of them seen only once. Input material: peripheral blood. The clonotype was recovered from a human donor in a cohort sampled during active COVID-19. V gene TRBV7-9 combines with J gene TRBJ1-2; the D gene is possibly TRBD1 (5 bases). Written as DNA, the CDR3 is TGTGCCAGCAGCTTAGAGGGCGGGGGGTATGGCTACACCTTC. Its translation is CASSLEGGGYGYTF.